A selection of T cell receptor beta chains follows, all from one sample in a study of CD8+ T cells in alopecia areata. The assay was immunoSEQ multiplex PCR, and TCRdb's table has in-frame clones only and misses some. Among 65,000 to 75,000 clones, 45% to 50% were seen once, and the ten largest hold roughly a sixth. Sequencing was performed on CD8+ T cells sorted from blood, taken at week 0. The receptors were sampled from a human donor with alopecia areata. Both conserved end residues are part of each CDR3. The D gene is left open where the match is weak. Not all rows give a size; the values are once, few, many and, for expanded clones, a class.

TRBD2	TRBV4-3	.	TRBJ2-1	TGCGCCAGCAGCCTCGGGACTAGCTGGGATGAGCAGTTCTTC	CASSLGTSWDEQFF
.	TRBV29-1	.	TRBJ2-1	TGCAGCGTTGTGGGAAAACTAGCTCTTGAGCAGTTCTTC	CSVVGKLALEQFF
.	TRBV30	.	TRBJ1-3	TGTGCCCTCGGAGCCGGACAGTTCTCTGGAAACACCATATATTTT	CALGAGQFSGNTIYF
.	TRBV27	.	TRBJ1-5	TGTGCCAGCAGTGGTAAAGGGGCCGATTCGGATCAGCCCCAGCATTTT	CASSGKGADSDQPQHF
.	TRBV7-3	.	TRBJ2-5	TGTGCCAGCAGCTTCTCGTGGGAGGAGACCCAGTACTTC	CASSFSWEETQYF
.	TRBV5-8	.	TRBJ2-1	TGTGCCAGCAGCAACAGGGAATACAATGAGCAGTTCTTC	CASSNREYNEQFF
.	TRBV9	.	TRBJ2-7	TGTGCCAGCAGCGTAGCTAGCAGCTCCTACGAGCAGTACTTC	CASSVASSSYEQYF
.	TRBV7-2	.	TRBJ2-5	TGTGCCAGCAGCGACGCGGGGACCCAGTACTTC	CASSDAGTQYF
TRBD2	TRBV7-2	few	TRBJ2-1	TGTGCCAGCAGCTTTGGACTAGCGGGGTCCAATGAGCAGTTCTTC	CASSFGLAGSNEQFF
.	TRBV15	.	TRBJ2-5	TGTGCCACCAGCCCTCGGGGGTCGGGAGAGACCCAGTACTTC	CATSPRGSGETQYF
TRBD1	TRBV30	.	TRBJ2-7	TGTGCCTGGACTTTCGGACAGGGGGCGAGCGAGCAGTACTTC	CAWTFGQGASEQYF
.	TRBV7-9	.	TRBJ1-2	TGTGCCAGCAGCATAGTAGGAGTGGATGGCTACACCTTC	CASSIVGVDGYTF
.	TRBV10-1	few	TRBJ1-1	TGCGCCAGCAGTGCGATGACTGATACTGAAGCTTTCTTT	CASSAMTDTEAFF
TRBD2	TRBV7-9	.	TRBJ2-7	TGTGCCAGCAGCGCCCCTAGCGGCGGCTCCTACGAGCAGTACTTC	CASSAPSGGSYEQYF
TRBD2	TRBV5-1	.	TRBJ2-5	TGCGCCAGCAGCTACAGCGGGGCGATCGGTGAGACCCAGTACTTC	CASSYSGAIGETQYF
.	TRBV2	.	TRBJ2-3	TGTGCCAGCAAGACAGGTCCGATCACAGATACGCAGTATTTT	CASKTGPITDTQYF
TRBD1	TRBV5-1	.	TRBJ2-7	TGCGCCAGCAGCGACCGGGACAGGGGCTACGAGCAGTACTTC	CASSDRDRGYEQYF
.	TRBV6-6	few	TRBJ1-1	TGTGCCAGCAGATCGGGCCCCTCAACGAACACTGAAGCTTTCTTT	CASRSGPSTNTEAFF
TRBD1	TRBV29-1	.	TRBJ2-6	TGCAGCGTTGTTAGACAGGGTGTGCAAACTGGGGCCAACGTCCTGACTTTC	CSVVRQGVQTGANVLTF
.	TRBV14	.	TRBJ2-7	TGTGCCAGCAGCCAATCCCCCTACGAGCAGTACTTC	CASSQSPYEQYF
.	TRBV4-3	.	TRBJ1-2	TGCGCCAGCAGCCCGGGAGCGACGGACTATTATGGCTACACCTTC	CASSPGATDYYGYTF
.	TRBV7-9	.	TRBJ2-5	TGTGCCAGCAGCTTAGGAGTGGGAGAGACCCAGTACTTC	CASSLGVGETQYF
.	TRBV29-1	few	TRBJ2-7	TGCAGCGCGGGGGACAGTTACGAGCAGTACTTC	CSAGDSYEQYF
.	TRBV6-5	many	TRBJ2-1	TGTGCCAGCACACGGGGGCGCATAATCGATGAGCAGTTCTTC	CASTRGRIIDEQFF
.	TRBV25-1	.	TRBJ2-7	TGTGCCAGCAGTGAATGGCAGGACGGCTACGAGCAGTACTTC	CASSEWQDGYEQYF
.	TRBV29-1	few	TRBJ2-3	TGCAGCGTTGCCCCCTTGGGGTTCACAGATACGCAGTATTTT	CSVAPLGFTDTQYF
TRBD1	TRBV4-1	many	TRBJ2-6	TGCGCCAGCAGCCATTTCACAGGGGGTAGGTTGGCTGGGGCCAACGTCCTGACTTTC	CASSHFTGGRLAGANVLTF
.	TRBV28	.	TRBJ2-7	TGTGCCAGCAGCCCGGGGTACTCCTACGAGCAGTACTTC	CASSPGYSYEQYF
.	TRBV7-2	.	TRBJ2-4	TGTGCCAGCAGCTTAAGGGGCCGGGACGGGGACATTCAGTACTTC	CASSLRGRDGDIQYF
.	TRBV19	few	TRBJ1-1	TGTGCCAGTAGGCCAGAACTGAACACTGAAGCTTTCTTT	CASRPELNTEAFF
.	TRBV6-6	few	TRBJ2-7	TGTGCCAGCAGTTATGGGGTCAGCGGGTCGGAGCAGTACTTC	CASSYGVSGSEQYF
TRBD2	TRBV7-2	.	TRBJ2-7	TGTGCCAGCAGCTTATCCCTAGCGGCCTCCTACGAGCAGTACTTC	CASSLSLAASYEQYF
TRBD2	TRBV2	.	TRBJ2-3	TGTGCCAGCGAGTTCCTAGCGGGAGTGGCCCCCCTTACGCAGTATTTT	CASEFLAGVAPLTQYF
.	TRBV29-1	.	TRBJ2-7	TGCAGCACTATCGGGGACAACGGGTTCGAGCAGTACTTC	CSTIGDNGFEQYF
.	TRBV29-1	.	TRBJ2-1	TGCAGCGCAGGCGGTGCGGGATACAATGAGCAGTTCTTC	CSAGGAGYNEQFF
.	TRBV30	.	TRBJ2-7	TGTGCCTGGAGTGTAGGCTACGAGCAGTACTTC	CAWSVGYEQYF
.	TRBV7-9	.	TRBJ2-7	TGTGCCAGCAGCTTAGCCGGGACCGACAGCTCCTACGAGCAGTACTTC	CASSLAGTDSSYEQYF
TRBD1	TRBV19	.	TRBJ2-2	TGTGCCAGTAGCAACCGGGACAGGGGAAAAACCGGGGAGCTGTTTTTT	CASSNRDRGKTGELFF
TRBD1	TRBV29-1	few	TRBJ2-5	TGCAGCGTTGAAGTGGTAGGGACAGGGGAGACCCAGTACTTC	CSVEVVGTGETQYF
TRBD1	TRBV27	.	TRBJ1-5	TGTGCCAGCAGTTTATCGGCCCCCTGGTTGACAGGGGGTCGCAATCAGCCCCAGCATTTT	CASSLSAPWLTGGRNQPQHF
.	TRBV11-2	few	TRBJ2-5	TGTGCCAGCAGTTCCACCCAGACCCAGTACTTC	CASSSTQTQYF
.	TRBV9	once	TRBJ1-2	TGTGCCAGCAGCGTAGGACACGATGGCTACACCTTC	CASSVGHDGYTF
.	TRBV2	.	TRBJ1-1	TGTGCCAGCAGTCCTATTAATTCTGACAGACACACTGAAGCTTTCTTT	CASSPINSDRHTEAFF